These 5 T cell receptor beta chains originate from one sample sequenced in a study of CD8 T cells in ankylosing spondylitis. Each CDR3 protein is one row after TCRdb ran MiXCR on the 5' RACE reads. Of about 230,000 distinct CDR3 sequences listed, approximately 7.6% were seen once; the top ten hold roughly 5%. Sequencing was carried out using blood, either unsorted or a sorted T cell fraction (not recorded which). The receptors derive from a female donor with ankylosing spondylitis or in good health (not recorded which).

Ten or more counts support this clonotype. The gene calls are TRBV5-5 and TRBJ2-2, with a weak D call TRBD2 (6 bases). CDR3 length: 15 residues. Trimming pared 4 bases from V and 2 bases from J, leaving 12 bases between. Germline V gives CDR1 SGHKS, CDR2 YYEKEE (reference sequence). The CDR3 DNA follows: TGTGCCAGCAGCGGCAGGGACTCAAACACCGGGGAGCTGTTTTTT. It codes for CASSGRDSNTGELFF.

This clonotype was seen repeatedly, ten times or more. The gene calls are TRBV6-2 or TRBV6-3 and TRBJ2-3; D uncertain. Per germline, CDR1 MNHEY and CDR2 SVGEGT. The CDR3 loop spans 15 amino acids. With 0 bases removed from V and 0 bases from J, the gap between germline ends came to 7 bases. CDR3 sequence reads: CASSYSATSTDTQYF. CDR3 DNA sequence: TGTGCCAGCAGTTACTCGGCTACCAGCACAGATACGCAGTATTTT.

The sample holds many counts of this clonotype. The V call is TRBV29-1, the J call TRBJ2-1; D gene ambiguous. Trimming pared 5 bases from V and 7 bases from J, leaving 12 bases between. CDR3 length: 12 amino acids. CDR1 is SQVTM and CDR2 is ANQGSEA in the germline V gene. CDR3 protein: CSVPLTRNEQFF. The CDR3, as DNA: TGCAGCGTTCCCTTGACCCGAAATGAGCAGTTCTTC.

In its sample, this clonotype was seen many times. The chain is built from TRBV20-1 and TRBJ1-5; D remains unclear. Trimming shortened V by 3 bases and J by 0 bases, and 15 bases separated the two germline ends. CDR1 and CDR2 (germline): DFQATT, SNEGSKA (reference sequence). The CDR3 sequence is 16 residues long. CDR3 sequence reads: CSASGGNTYSNQPQHF. The DNA for the CDR3 is TGCAGTGCTAGCGGAGGAAATACCTATAGCAATCAGCCCCAGCATTTT.

This clonotype was seen repeatedly, ten times or more. The chain couples TRBV28 to TRBJ2-7; TRBD2 is a possible D gene (5 bases). The CDR3 has 14 residues. Germline CDR1 is MDHEN and CDR2 is SYDVKM. V gave up 6 bases and J gave up 4 bases, with 16 bases separating them. This CDR3 reads CASRHGLGSYEQYF. The CDR3 nucleotides are TGTGCCAGCAGGCATGGACTTGGAAGTTACGAGCAGTACTTC.